Listed here are 29 T cell receptor beta chains from one sample, sequenced in a study of T cell responses to AZD1222 COVID-19 vaccine. TCRdb's table, derived via immunoSEQ multiplex PCR, lists solely in-frame clones and lacks some. In the table there are roughly 58,000 clones, roughly 85% of which are singletons. The sequenced sample was peripheral blood, obtained on day 0 of MenACWY control vaccination. The receptor set was obtained from an adult in good health.

The chain combines TRBV9 with TRBJ2-7; possibly TRBD1 for D (5 bases). Germline lookup yields CDR1 SGDLS and CDR2 YYNGEE. Trimming stripped 0 bases from V and 3 bases from J, with 7 bases between. CDR3 length: 13 amino acids. CDR3: CASSVADSYEQYF. CDR3 nucleotides: TGTGCCAGCAGCGTAGCCGACAGCTACGAGCAGTACTTC.

This clone was observed a single time. This sequence joins TRBV2 and TRBJ2-4; no firm D call. Per the germline V gene, CDR1 is SNHLY and CDR2 is FYNNEI. V lost 2 bases, J lost 0 bases, and 11 bases lay in between. The length of the CDR3 is 16 residues. CDR3 in DNA: TGTGCCAGCAGTGAACGGGCAGTACTAGCCAAAAACATTCAGTACTTC. It is translated as CASSERAVLAKNIQYF.

The V call is TRBV29-1, the J call TRBJ2-1; 14 nucleotides line up with TRBD2. This CDR3 is built from 14 residues. The trim removed 6 bases at V and 10 bases at J, leaving 8 bases unmatched. CDR1 is SQVTM, CDR2 ANQGSEA, per germline. CDR3 DNA sequence: TGCAGCGTCTCTGGGACTAGCGGGAGCGGGGAGCAGTTCTTC. Protein product: CSVSGTSGSGEQFF.

This clone is categorized as medium-sized. This rearrangement joins TRBV24-1 to TRBJ1-2; TRBD1 might be the D (6 bases). Deletions cut 4 bases from V and 8 bases from J, with 13 bases between. Germline CDR1 and CDR2: KGHDR and SFDVKD. CDR3 length: 13 amino acids. CDR3 sequence (DNA): TGTGCCACCAGTGAGGATACCAGGGGCGGCTACACCTTC. Its protein is CATSEDTRGGYTF.

The V and J genes are TRBV4-2 and TRBJ2-7; 10 positions match TRBD2. Germline-derived CDR1 and CDR2 are LGHNA and YNFKEQ. This CDR3 contains 17 residues. With 1 base clipped from V and 1 base from J, the junction kept 7 bases outside the gene matches. The CDR3 loop reads CASSQGSSGSWSYEQYF. Written as DNA, the CDR3 is TGTGCCAGCAGCCAAGGTTCTAGCGGGAGTTGGTCCTACGAGCAGTACTTC.

CDR3 amino acids: CASSQDGGRGGYGYTF. The CDR3 DNA reads as TGTGCCAGCAGCCAAGATGGAGGGCGGGGAGGCTATGGCTACACCTTC. The gene calls are TRBV4-2 and TRBJ1-2; D unresolved. CDR3 size: 16 residues. Germline CDR1 reads LGHNA; CDR2 reads YNFKEQ. The V end was cut by 0 bases, the J end by 4 bases, with 15 bases between.

The chain employs TRBV7-2 and TRBJ2-1, with D hard to call. V was trimmed by 7 bases and J by 1 base, leaving 14 bases between them. The germline V gene encodes CDR1 SGHTA and CDR2 FQGNSA. The CDR3 runs 15 residues. CDR3 DNA: TGTGCCAGCACCTCGGTCGGTGGGTCCTACAATGAGCAGTTCTTC. Protein: CASTSVGGSYNEQFF.

The V gene is TRBV6-5, the J gene TRBJ1-1; maybe TRBD1 (6 bases). Trimming shortened V by 5 bases and J by 4 bases, and 8 bases separated the two germline ends. Germline CDR1 is MNHEY and CDR2 is SVGAGI. This CDR3 has 12 amino acids. CDR3 protein: CASSNRVTEAFF. DNA for the CDR3: TGTGCCAGCAGTAACAGGGTCACTGAAGCTTTCTTT.

This chain joins TRBV28 and TRBJ2-1, with D perhaps matching TRBD1 (6 bases). Trimming took off 2 bases at V and 0 bases at J, with 11 bases between the two ends. The CDR3 contains 16 residues. CDR1 and CDR2 from the germline V gene are MDHEN and SYDVKM. CDR3 in amino acids: CASSLRDRPSYNEQFF. CDR3 bases: TGTGCCAGCAGTTTACGAGACAGGCCCTCCTACAATGAGCAGTTCTTC.

The chain uses TRBV11-1 and TRBJ1-1; TRBD1 matches at 7 bases. The CDR3 loop spans 14 amino acids. V shed 7 bases and J 4 bases; nucleotides not matched to a gene: 9. Germline V lookup: CDR1 SGHAT, CDR2 FQDESV (reference sequence). This chain's CDR3 is CASTITGASTEAFF. CDR3 bases: TGTGCCAGCACCATTACAGGGGCTAGCACTGAAGCTTTCTTT.

The rearrangement uses TRBV4-1 and TRBJ2-2, with D uncertain. The V gene's germline CDR1 is MGHRA and CDR2 YSYEKL. Trimming cost V 5 bases and J 5 bases, with 6 bases left between them. CDR3 length: 12 residues. The DNA of the CDR3 is TGCGCCAGCAGCACAAAGACCGGGGAGCTGTTTTTT. Protein: CASSTKTGELFF.

The chain couples TRBV4-2 to TRBJ2-7; no firm D call. This CDR3 has 13 amino acids. Trimming removed 0 bases at V and 2 bases at J, with 5 bases between. The germline CDR1 and CDR2 sequences are LGHNA and YNFKEQ. The CDR3 is CASSQDRAYEQYF. The CDR3 bases are TGTGCCAGCAGCCAAGATCGAGCCTACGAGCAGTACTTC.

J is TRBJ2-2 and V is TRBV6-4; maybe TRBD1 (5 bases). Between the trimmed V and J ends, which lost 6 bases and 1 base, there was a span of 9 bases. The CDR3 is made up of 14 amino acids. Germline-derived CDR1 and CDR2 are MRHNA and SNTAGT. The CDR3 coding sequence is TGTGCCAGCAGACAGGAGATGAACACCGGGGAGCTGTTTTTT. Translating gives CASRQEMNTGELFF.

The chain carries TRBV4-1 and TRBJ2-1, with TRBD2 matching 9 bases. This CDR3 region has 16 residues. CDR1 is MGHRA and CDR2 is YSYEKL in the germline V gene. The V and J ends lost 2 bases and 8 bases, in that order; junction bases with no gene match: 10. This CDR3 reads CASSQPIGGLAHEQFF. Written as DNA, the CDR3 is TGCGCCAGCAGCCAACCCATAGGGGGACTAGCACATGAGCAGTTCTTC.

The chain uses TRBV5-8 and TRBJ2-1; 7 nucleotides match TRBD1. This CDR3 has 15 residues. V dropped 5 bases and J dropped 5; count of bases not matched to a gene: 10. CDR1 and CDR2 from the germline V gene are SGHTS and YDEGEE. Written as DNA, the CDR3 is TGTGCCAGCAGTCCACGACAGGGTCGGAACAATGAGCAGTTCTTC. This codes for CASSPRQGRNNEQFF.

This rearrangement joins TRBV18 to TRBJ1-5, with TRBD1 as a possible D gene (5 bases). Trimming pared 0 bases from V and 0 bases from J, leaving 15 bases between. This CDR3 region has 18 residues. The germline V gene encodes CDR1 KGHSH and CDR2 LQKENI. CDR3: CASSPPGVRSYSNQPQHF. CDR3 sequence (DNA): TGTGCCAGCTCACCACCGGGGGTCAGGAGTTATAGCAATCAGCCCCAGCATTTT.

The chain joins TRBV2 to TRBJ2-7; a weak D match, TRBD2 (6 bases). The germline V gene encodes CDR1 SNHLY and CDR2 FYNNEI. The V and J ends lost 1 base and 0 bases respectively, with 10 bases between them. The CDR3 has 15 amino acids. The CDR3 loop reads CASSEEAGSSYEQYF. The CDR3 DNA reads TGTGCCAGCAGTGAAGAGGCGGGAAGCTCCTACGAGCAGTACTTC.

The rearrangement uses TRBV2 and TRBJ2-7; tentatively, D is TRBD2 (6 bases). This CDR3 spans 15 amino acids. V lost 4 bases to trimming and J lost 0 bases, with 13 bases between them. Germline V gene lookup returns CDR1 SNHLY and CDR2 FYNNEI. In DNA, the CDR3 is TGTGCCAGCAGTGTTGGTAGCGGAAGCTCCTACGAGCAGTACTTC. Its protein is CASSVGSGSSYEQYF.

The V call is TRBV11-2, the J call TRBJ2-4, with D tentatively TRBD2 (5 bases). The CDR3 loop spans 15 amino acids. V lost 4 bases, J lost 0 bases, and 10 bases lay in between. Per the germline V gene, CDR1 is SGHAT and CDR2 is FQNNGV. The CDR3 bases are TGTGCCAGCAGCTCGCCCAGCGGAGCCAAAAACATTCAGTACTTC. Residues: CASSSPSGAKNIQYF.

This clone showed up just once. The rearrangement uses TRBV19 and TRBJ2-2; 11 nucleotides agree with TRBD2. This CDR3 contains 17 residues. The ends lost 3 bases at V and 2 bases at J; junction bases unmatched: 5. Germline CDR1 is LNHDA and CDR2 is SQIVND (reference sequence). In DNA, the CDR3 is TGTGCCAGTAGTATCCAGACTAGCGGGACAAACACCGGGGAGCTGTTTTTT. It codes for CASSIQTSGTNTGELFF.

J is TRBJ2-7 and V is TRBV3-1 (or the pseudogene TRBV3-2); D is unresolved. The CDR3 has 14 residues. The germline CDR1 and CDR2 sequences are LGHDT and YNNKEL (reference sequence). Trimming took 0 bases from V and 0 from J, leaving 6 bases between them. CDR3 bases: TGTGCCAGCAGCCAAGATCCGACCTCCTACGAGCAGTACTTC. Residues: CASSQDPTSYEQYF.

V gene TRBV11-2 combines with J gene TRBJ2-1; D unclear. Germline CDR1 reads SGHAT; CDR2 reads FQNNGV. Trimming cost V 9 bases and J 4 bases, with 13 bases left between them. The CDR3 has 13 amino acids. CDR3 residues: CASELLRYNEQFF. The DNA for the CDR3 is TGTGCCAGTGAACTACTCCGATACAATGAGCAGTTCTTC.

This chain joins TRBV5-5 and TRBJ2-7; 9 bases fit TRBD2. The germline gives CDR1 SGHKS, CDR2 YYEKEE (reference sequence). There are 15 residues in the CDR3. The trim removed 4 bases at V and 3 bases at J, leaving 8 bases unmatched. This CDR3 is CASSPQGSGSYEQYF. The CDR3 bases are TGTGCCAGCAGCCCTCAGGGTAGCGGGAGCTACGAGCAGTACTTC.

This sequence joins TRBV19 and TRBJ1-5; no firm D call. This CDR3 is built from 12 residues. Germline assignment: CDR1 LNHDA and CDR2 SQIVND (reference sequence). Deletions cut 4 bases from V and 0 bases from J, with 1 base between. Written as DNA, the CDR3 is TGTGCCAGTAGTAATAGCAATCAGCCCCAGCATTTT. It translates to CASSNSNQPQHF.

The chain recombines TRBV7-8 with TRBJ2-2; the match to TRBD1 covers 12 bases. The CDR3 extends over 19 amino acids. Germline V lookup: CDR1 SGHVS, CDR2 FQNEAQ. With V trimmed by 5 bases and J by 8 bases, 18 bases remained unmatched. The CDR3 nucleotides read TGTGCCAGCAGCCCCGGCCCCGGTCGGGACAGGGGGCGGGAAGGGGAGCTGTTTTTT. It is translated as CASSPGPGRDRGREGELFF.

This chain links TRBV18 with TRBJ1-5; D gene uncertain. CDR1 and CDR2 (germline): KGHSH, LQKENI. The V gene lost 6 bases and the J gene lost 4 bases, with 10 bases spanning the gap. The CDR3 is made up of 13 amino acids. CDR3 loop: CASSQSENQPQHF. CDR3 bases: TGTGCCAGCTCCCAGAGCGAGAATCAGCCCCAGCATTTT.

This chain joins TRBV5-1 and TRBJ2-7; D is tentatively TRBD1 or TRBD2 (5 bases each). The germline gives CDR1 SGHRS, CDR2 YFSETQ. This CDR3 contains 12 residues. Trimming removed 5 bases at V and 7 bases at J, with 13 bases between. The CDR3 protein is CASRSDSGEQYF. DNA of the CDR3: TGCGCCAGCAGATCCGACAGCGGAGAGCAGTACTTC.

The V gene is TRBV9, the J gene TRBJ2-2; TRBD1 is a possible D gene (8 bases). Germline V CDR1 and CDR2: SGDLS, YYNGEE. V lost 3 bases and J lost 6, with 18 bases in between. This CDR3 spans 16 amino acids. CDR3 protein: CASSGRTGREAGELFF. CDR3 DNA: TGTGCCAGCAGCGGAAGGACAGGGAGGGAGGCCGGGGAGCTGTTTTTT. Full variable domain (remainder filled in from reference TRBV9 and TRBJ2-2): DSGVTQTPKHLITATGQRVTLRCSPRSGDLSVYWYQQSLDQGLQFLIQYYNGEERAKGNILERFSAQQFPDLHSELNLSSLELGDSALYFCASSGRTGREAGELFFGEGSRLTVL.

The DNA for the CDR3 is TGCGCCAGCAGCTTGGACAGAAGCTCCTATAATTCACCCCTCCACTTT. Translation gives CASSLDRSSYNSPLHF. The chain couples TRBV5-1 to TRBJ1-6; no clear D gene. Trimming took off 0 bases at V and 0 bases at J, with 7 bases between the two ends. Germline loops: CDR1 SGHRS, CDR2 YFSETQ. CDR3 length: 16 residues.